This TCR beta chain was observed in a study of blood T cell repertoires in COVID-19 (dated by TCRdb to 2020 to 2022). Describing the broader study: Collaborator samples came from the United States, Italy and Spain and covered acute and convalescent phases of COVID-19. The prospective study material was composed of cDNA or gDNA derived from T cells, B-cell-depleted T cells, or PBMCs. The dataset comprised deeply sampled blood TCRbeta repertoires from subjects exposed to, actively infected with, or recovered from COVID-19. The repertoires were released in a freely available public database intended as a resource for research on the immune response to SARS-CoV-2. Samples came from the ongoing ImmuneRACE study (first 160 participants) plus 1,254 subjects from 6 global collaborators. Nearly every sample came with metadata listing a de-identified subject ID, COVID-19 status, age in years and sex. HLA class I and class II types, where available, came from metadata supplied by the sample provider rather than from assay-based typing.

TCRbeta CDR3 regions were amplified from genomic DNA using the immunoSEQ Assay, a bias-controlled multiplex PCR. Per the source publication's procedure: Within the assay, amplification of reference gene primers was used to estimate how many nucleated cells each sample contained. To quantify the absolute abundance of each unique TCRbeta CDR3 rearrangement, sequence reads were collapsed and filtered. For each sample, productive Simpson clonality was calculated as the square root of Simpson's diversity index over productive rearrangements. The clones in this table, taken by TCRdb from immuneACCESS, are in-frame only. Not every clone is retained; where verified, under half of the shortfall comes from an unresolved V gene, and the cause of the rest is unknown. V and J calls plus clone size are reproduced from that table; the DNA served to infer D and trimming. In this sample the table shows roughly 250,000 clones, roughly 80% of which occur a single time. Approximately 3.8% of the sample lies in the top ten.

What the authors observed across the whole study: Clinical and demographic metadata were provided uncurated, with the amount varying by source and participant.

The CDR3 has 12 amino acids, counting the end cysteine and phenylalanine. The read is trimmed to its CDR3 DNA, 36 bases read in frame from base 1. Per the germline V gene (reference sequence), LGHDT is the CDR1 and YNNKEL is the CDR2. Trimming at the junction amounts to 4 bases on V and 6 bases on J, and the germline ends lie 8 bases apart. Enrolling through a virtual design, the prospective study's participants ranged in age from about 18 to 89 years and lived across 24 United States geographic areas. To assign participants to cohorts, the prospective study relied on clinical history that participants themselves reported in a screening survey and a study questionnaire. A participant counted as exposed if, within 2 weeks of entering the study, that participant had been in contact with someone who had a PCR-confirmed or clinician-diagnosed COVID-19 case. In the prospective study, whole blood, serum and a nasopharyngeal or oropharyngeal swab were collected from each participant by mobile phlebotomists. Over a roughly 2-month period, participants in the prospective study had the option of providing additional blood draws and questionnaires. Before DNA extraction, prospective study blood samples were shipped either frozen or at room temperature.

About this clone itself: Its antigen is not yet known. No much larger clone is present one base from it, and per-base qualities are unavailable. Other DNA sequences in the same sample also yield this CDR3.

What was sequenced was PBMCs or T cells enriched from blood (not recorded which). This sequence was found in a woman aged 40-49 years who had been exposed to COVID-19. Here the chain combines TRBV3-1 (or the pseudogene TRBV3-2) and TRBJ2-3; a tentative D match to TRBD1 spans 6 bases. For the CDR3, the sequence is CASSPQGDTQYF. The DNA reads as follows: TGTGCCAGCAGCCCCCAGGGGGATACGCAGTATTTT.